These T cell receptor beta chains were read from a single sample in a study of cytotoxic CD8 clonotypes in ibrutinib-treated CLL. Profiling relied on immunoSEQ multiplex PCR, and the TCRdb table lists in-frame clones only, not all of them. The sample holds over 150,000 clones, 72% seen once. Material: PBMCs, obtained after 24 months of ibrutinib treatment. Source of these receptors: a human donor with chronic lymphocytic leukemia. Both conserved end residues are part of each CDR3. The D gene is left open where the match is weak. The size entry is marked missing in some rows and otherwise reads once, few, many or a size class.

NA	TRBV5-6	NA	TRBJ1-3	TGTGCCAGCAGCTTGTGGGGGGGAGTAGGTGGAAACACCATATATTTT	CASSLWGGVGGNTIYF
NA	TRBV11-3	NA	TRBJ2-1	TGTGCCAGCAGCGGGCGACCCGGCCGGGAGCAGTTCTTC	CASSGRPGREQFF
few	TRBV27	TRBD1	TRBJ2-7	TGTGCCAGCAGGAGACGGGACAGGGCCTACGAGCAGTACTTC	CASRRRDRAYEQYF
NA	TRBV6-5	NA	TRBJ1-2	TGTGCCAGCAGCCCGTGGGGGGGGCTGAAGGGCTACACCTTC	CASSPWGGLKGYTF
once	TRBV7-9	TRBD1	TRBJ1-2	TGTGCCAGCAGCTTAGGGACAGGGGGCGCCTATGGCTACACCTTC	CASSLGTGGAYGYTF
few	TRBV18	NA	TRBJ1-1	TGTGCCAGCTCACCACAGGGGAACACTGAAGCTTTCTTT	CASSPQGNTEAFF
NA	TRBV10-2	TRBD1	TRBJ1-2	TGCGCCAGCCGTCAGCTCGCAATACAGGGGAAGCGGGGCTATGGCTACACCTTC	CASRQLAIQGKRGYGYTF
NA	TRBV5-6	TRBD2	TRBJ2-3	TGTGCCAGCAGCGGAGGACTAGCAGGAAGCACAGATACGCAGTATTTT	CASSGGLAGSTDTQYF
few	TRBV7-8	NA	TRBJ1-1	TGTGCCAGCAGCTTAAGGACGGCAGTAATGAACACTGAAGCTTTCTTT	CASSLRTAVMNTEAFF
NA	TRBV10-3	NA	TRBJ2-5	TGTGCCATCAGTGGCAGGGTGGGACTCGAGACCCAGTACTTC	CAISGRVGLETQYF
NA	TRBV5-1	TRBD2	TRBJ2-1	TGCGCCAGCAGCACTATAGCGGGATCAGGGACCTATGAGCAGTTCTTC	CASSTIAGSGTYEQFF
NA	TRBV27	TRBD2	TRBJ2-7	TGTGCCACCAGGATGACGGGAGGGCCCTACGAGCAGTACTTC	CATRMTGGPYEQYF
NA	TRBV28	NA	TRBJ2-7	TGTGCCAGCAGTTACGTCCTTTGGGGGGCTTCGTCCTACGAGCAGTACTTC	CASSYVLWGASSYEQYF
NA	TRBV19	NA	TRBJ2-2	TGTGCCAGTATGGACAGAACGAACACCGGGGAGCTGTTTTTT	CASMDRTNTGELFF
few	TRBV30	NA	TRBJ1-2	TGTGCCTGGAGTGTAGGTGGGATTGGCTACACCTTC	CAWSVGGIGYTF
NA	TRBV14	TRBD1	TRBJ1-2	TGTGCCAGCAGCCACCCGACAGGGAGAAACTATGGCTACACCTTC	CASSHPTGRNYGYTF
many	TRBV4-1	NA	TRBJ1-4	TGCGCCAGCAGCCAAGGGTTCATCATTACAACGGCTAATGAAAAACTGTTTTTT	CASSQGFIITTANEKLFF
NA	TRBV5-6	TRBD2	TRBJ2-1	TGTGCCAGCAGCGTGCTAGCGGGGGTTTACAATGAGCAGTTCTTC	CASSVLAGVYNEQFF
once	TRBV9	TRBD2	TRBJ2-7	TGTGCCAGCAGCGTAGCTCTGAGGGGAGGGAACGAGCAGTACTTC	CASSVALRGGNEQYF
NA	TRBV7-9	NA	TRBJ2-5	TGTGCCAGCAGCTTAGGGGGGACCCAAGAGACCCAGTACTTC	CASSLGGTQETQYF
few	TRBV10-3	NA	TRBJ1-2	TGTGCCATCAGTGAGCCGGGGGATGGCTACACCTTC	CAISEPGDGYTF
few	TRBV5-1	NA	TRBJ2-3	TGCGCCAGCAGCCTGCGGGACAGTACAGATACGCAGTATTTT	CASSLRDSTDTQYF
NA	TRBV19	TRBD1	TRBJ1-2	TGTGCCAGTAGTCTCCGGGACAGGGCTGGCTACACCTTC	CASSLRDRAGYTF
NA	TRBV5-1	NA	TRBJ2-3	TGCGCCAGCAGCGAAGGACTCGTAGCGAGCACAGATACGCAGTATTTT	CASSEGLVASTDTQYF
NA	TRBV10-3	TRBD2	TRBJ2-1	TGTGCCATACGGATAGCGGGAGGGGACAACAATGAGCAGTTCTTC	CAIRIAGGDNNEQFF
NA	TRBV7-9	NA	TRBJ1-4	TGTGCCAGCAGCTTAGATAATGAAAAACTGTTTTTT	CASSLDNEKLFF
NA	TRBV6-6	NA	TRBJ1-4	TGTGCCAGCAGTTACTGGGGGGCCAAACTGTTTTTT	CASSYWGAKLFF